Sequencing of this TCR beta chain was carried out in a study of metastatic and nonmetastatic thyroid tumors. At least ten counts were recorded for this clone. Each patient came to thyroid surgery without any prior treatment (of any kind). MiXCR reprocessed the PCR reads for TCRdb. This table holds about 27,000 clones, roughly 13% found once. The clonotype was recovered from a female donor with papillary thyroid cancer or a benign thyroid nodule (not recorded which). Some clones in this sample may be carry-over from other donors' samples. The source material was blood.

CDR3 nucleotide sequence: TGCAGTGCTAGCTCAGGAGAATACACTGAAGCTTTCTTT. Its translation: CSASSGEYTEAFF. This chain links TRBV20-1 with TRBJ1-1; D is uncertain. This CDR3 has 13 amino acids. CDR1 DFQATT and CDR2 SNEGSKA come from the germline V gene (reference sequence). With 3 bases removed from V and 3 bases from J, the gap between germline ends came to 11 bases.